This entry lists 26 T cell receptor beta chains sequenced from one sample in a study of blood T cells in healthy people across ages. It was with a sample-barcoded 5' primer and a J-beta primer mix that a second PCR of about 6 to 12 cycles was run. TCRdb ran MiXCR on the 5' RACE reads and lists one entry per CDR3 protein. The sample yields some 730,000 distinct CDR3 sequences, approximately 22% seen once. Material for sequencing was blood. Receptors originate from a man between 70 and 80 years old in good health.

The rearrangement uses TRBV5-5 and TRBJ2-5; 9 bases match TRBD2. The J call may be mistaken, given a closer DNA end match to TRBJ2-7. Germline CDR1 reads SGHKS; CDR2 reads YYEKEE (reference sequence). CDR3 length: 16 amino acids. The DNA for the CDR3 is TGTGCCAGCAGCTTGTCCCTACTAGCGGGCGCCTACGAGCAGTACTTC. Amino acids: CASSLSLLAGAYEQYF.

CDR3 sequence (DNA): TGTGCCAGCAGTTTTCAGGCGGGACTCCCCCATGAGCAGTTCTTC. As protein: CASSFQAGLPHEQFF. The chain couples TRBV12-3 or TRBV12-4 to TRBJ2-5; D may be TRBD2 (6 bases). The J call may be wrong; the DNA end is better matched by TRBJ2-1. The CDR3 sequence is 15 residues long.

The V and J genes are TRBV19 and TRBJ2-2; D possibly corresponds to TRBD2 (6 bases). CDR3 length: 16 residues. The V end was cut by 4 bases, the J end by 0 bases, with 12 bases between. Germline V gene data show CDR1 as LNHDA and CDR2 as SQIVND (reference sequence). The CDR3 region is CASSTKAGANTGELFF. In DNA, the CDR3 is TGTGCCAGTAGTACCAAAGCGGGCGCGAACACCGGGGAGCTGTTTTTT.

The chain links TRBV7-9 to TRBJ2-7, with 9 positions matching TRBD1. Germline V CDR1 and CDR2: SEHNR, FQNEAQ (reference sequence). V gave up 5 bases and J gave up 1 base; unmatched junction bases: 9. The CDR3 extends over 16 amino acids. The CDR3, as DNA: TGTGCCAGCAGCCTCAACCCGGGACAGGGTTCCTACGAGCAGTACTTC. Its translation is CASSLNPGQGSYEQYF. Complete variable domain (other parts from reference TRBV7-9 and TRBJ2-7): DTGVSQNPRHKITKRGQNVTFRCDPISEHNRLYWYRQTLGQGPEFLTYFQNEAQLEKSRLLSDRFSAERPKGSFSTLEIQRTEQGDSAMYLCASSLNPGQGSYEQYFGPGTRLTVT.

The table lists this clonotype with many counts. The chain uses TRBV20-1 and TRBJ2-1; D is uncertain. Trimming cost V 3 bases and J 6 bases, with 12 bases left between them. The CDR3 is 13 residues long. Germline CDR1 reads DFQATT; CDR2 reads SNEGSKA (reference sequence). The CDR3 is CSASSRTGNEQFF. DNA of the CDR3: TGCAGTGCTAGTTCCCGGACGGGCAATGAGCAGTTCTTC.

The chain carries TRBV27 and TRBJ2-5; D tentatively reads TRBD1 or TRBD2 (5 bases each). V shed 3 bases and J shed 4 bases, with 15 bases lying between them. Germline V gene lookup returns CDR1 MNHEY and CDR2 SMNVEV (reference sequence). CDR3 length: 15 amino acids. This CDR3 is CASSFTGTWAETQYF. The CDR3 DNA reads as TGTGCCAGCAGTTTCACTGGGACCTGGGCAGAGACCCAGTACTTC.

The chain links TRBV11-2 to TRBJ1-2; D may be TRBD1 (5 bases). CDR1 and CDR2 from the germline V gene are SGHAT and FQNNGV. This CDR3 region has 14 residues. V was cut by 1 base and J by 8 bases, with 14 bases left in between. This CDR3 is CASSLVRTPPGYTF. The CDR3, as DNA: TGTGCCAGCAGCTTAGTTAGGACACCTCCGGGCTACACCTTC.

Details on this clonotype: Sequence at one end of the junction differs from germline and may be a read error. The rearrangement links TRBV12-3 or TRBV12-4 to TRBJ2-5, with unresolved D. This CDR3 region has 14 residues. Written as DNA, the CDR3 is TGTGCCAGCAGGGCGGACGGTACCCAAGAGCCCCAGTACTTC. Amino acid sequence: CASRADGTQEPQYF.

The V call is TRBV29-1, the J call TRBJ2-1; D perhaps matches TRBD1 (5 bases). Germline CDR1 reads SQVTM; CDR2 reads ANQGSEA. The CDR3 runs to 13 residues. V was pared by 4 bases and J by 2 bases, with 9 bases between. CDR3 in DNA: TGCAGCGTTGTTGCGGACACCTACAATGAGCAGTTCTTC. Protein product: CSVVADTYNEQFF.

This clonotype has just one count. A read error may account for a junction end that differs from germline. The V and J genes are TRBV20-1 and TRBJ1-1; TRBD1 agrees at 7 bases. Germline values: CDR1 DFQATT, CDR2 SNEGSKA (reference sequence). The CDR3 extends over 13 amino acids. The DNA of the CDR3 is TGCAGTGCTGGAGACAGGGTGAACACTGAAGCTTTCTTT. Translated, it gives CSAGDRVNTEAFF.

The J gene is TRBJ2-5, the V gene TRBV20-1; tentative D call: TRBD2 (5 bases). V lost 1 base and J 5 bases, leaving 14 bases between the germline ends. The germline CDR1 and CDR2 sequences are DFQATT and SNEGSKA (reference sequence). This CDR3 contains 14 residues. CDR3 in amino acids: CSARGSGFWETQYF. The CDR3 coding sequence is TGCAGTGCTAGAGGTTCGGGGTTTTGGGAGACCCAGTACTTC.

This clonotype has a handful of counts. The chain combines TRBV2 with TRBJ2-2; 7 positions agree with TRBD2. CDR1 and CDR2 (germline): SNHLY, FYNNEI. The CDR3 covers 16 residues. The V gene end was trimmed by 4 bases and the J gene end by 4 bases; junction bases not matched to a gene: 9. CDR3 coding DNA: TGTGCCAGCAGTGCAGGACTAGTGATCTCCACCGGGGAGCTGTTTTTT. This sequence encodes CASSAGLVISTGELFF.

This clonotype was observed a handful of times. The chain's CDR3 is CASSLRGTGGENEQFF. Here the CDR3 DNA reads TGTGCCAGCAGCTTACGAGGGACAGGGGGCGAGAATGAGCAGTTCTTC. This chain uses TRBV7-3 with TRBJ2-1; 12 bases are a match to TRBD1. CDR1 is SGHTA and CDR2 is FQGTGA in the germline V gene. The CDR3 loop spans 16 amino acids. V trimming: 2 bases; J trimming: 7 bases; junction bases outside the gene matches: 6.

V and J are TRBV28 and TRBJ2-1, with D possibly TRBD2 on 5 matching bases. Gene TRBJ2-7 matches the end of the DNA better, so the J call may be wrong. Per germline, CDR1 MDHEN and CDR2 SYDVKM. This CDR3 spans 15 amino acids. The CDR3 loop is CASSFSPAGLREQYF. In nucleotides, the CDR3 is TGTGCCAGCAGTTTTAGTCCCGCGGGTCTAAGAGAGCAGTACTTC.

This clonotype was counted between two and nine times. The gene calls are TRBV7-8 and TRBJ2-4, with 7 bases identical to TRBD1. This CDR3 has 13 residues. V gave up 5 bases and J gave up 7 bases; unmatched junction bases: 5. Germline-derived CDR1 and CDR2 are SGHVS and FQNEAQ. CDR3 coding DNA: TGTGCCAGCAGCCCCGGGACAGCGAACATTCAGTACTTC. It encodes CASSPGTANIQYF.

This clonotype was picked up a small number of times. This rearrangement joins TRBV7-2 to TRBJ1-2; weak D call: TRBD1 (5 bases). Germline V lookup: CDR1 SGHTA, CDR2 FQGNSA. Between the trimmed V and J ends, which lost 5 bases and 8 bases, there was a span of 21 bases. CDR3 size: 15 residues. CDR3 amino acids: CASSPTLVGARGYTF. The CDR3 region has the DNA TGTGCCAGCAGCCCCACACTTGTAGGGGCGCGGGGCTACACCTTC.

The V and J genes are TRBV12-3 or TRBV12-4 and TRBJ1-1; D is uncertain. This CDR3 has 15 amino acids. V lost 3 bases to trimming and J lost 3 bases, with 14 bases between them. The CDR3 DNA follows: TGTGCCAGCAGTTTGATGGGAGGTGGTTACACTGAAGCTTTCTTT. The encoded protein is CASSLMGGGYTEAFF.

The chain uses TRBV6-5 and TRBJ2-3; the D call may be TRBD1 or TRBD2 (6 bases each). Trimming pared 0 bases from V and 7 bases from J, leaving 17 bases between. This CDR3 region has 16 residues. The V gene's germline CDR1 is MNHEY and CDR2 SVGAGI. Here the CDR3 reads CASSYSTGAGRNTQYF. The CDR3 DNA is TGTGCCAGCAGTTACTCGACGGGGGCAGGGAGGAATACGCAGTATTTT.

This rearrangement joins TRBV6-5 to TRBJ1-1; D is possibly TRBD1 (5 bases). The V end was cut by 6 bases, the J end by 1 base, with 15 bases between. Germline CDR1 is MNHEY and CDR2 is SVGAGI. There are 15 residues in the CDR3. CDR3 nucleotide sequence: TGTGCCAGCAGCCTTTCCCGGGGGTCGAACACTGAAGCTTTCTTT. It is translated as CASSLSRGSNTEAFF.

This clonotype was recorded a few times. This chain connects TRBV7-2 to TRBJ1-1; D may be TRBD1 (6 bases). The ends were cut back, 2 bases at V and 8 bases at J, with 18 bases in the middle. The CDR3 has 15 residues. The germline gives CDR1 SGHTA, CDR2 FQGNSA. CDR3 in DNA: TGTGCCAGCAGCTTAAGGGGGGACCGAGCGCGGGAAGCTTTCTTT. Amino acids: CASSLRGDRAREAFF.

CDR3 coding DNA: TGTGCCAGCAGGAACGAGGGGAGTTACTCTGGAAACACCATATATTTT. Its protein is CASRNEGSYSGNTIYF. The chain is built from TRBV6-2 or TRBV6-3 and TRBJ1-3; tentatively, D is TRBD1 (5 bases). The CDR3 totals 16 residues. Germline lookup yields CDR1 MNHEY and CDR2 SVGEGT. Trimming stripped 6 bases from V and 0 bases from J, with 15 bases between.

This clonotype was recorded at least ten times. The chain has TRBV11-3 and TRBJ1-2, with D possibly matching TRBD1 (6 bases). Germline CDR1 reads SGHNT; CDR2 reads YENEEA. The CDR3 sequence is 13 residues long. With 4 bases removed from V and 8 bases from J, the gap between germline ends came to 14 bases. For the CDR3, the DNA is TGTGCCAGCAGCTCATACAGGGTACACGGCTACACCTTC. Translated: CASSSYRVHGYTF.

The genes are TRBV7-6 and TRBJ2-1; 8 nucleotides agree with TRBD1. The J call may be wrong; the DNA end is better matched by TRBJ2-7. From germline, CDR1 is SGHVS and CDR2 FNYEAQ. This CDR3 is built from 15 residues. The CDR3 DNA reads as TGTGCCAGCAGCCCAGGGACAGGCAGCTCCTACGAGCAGTACGTC. Its protein product is CASSPGTGSSYEQYV.

The chain links TRBV12-3 or TRBV12-4 to TRBJ1-1; D unresolved. The CDR3 has 15 amino acids. With 3 bases removed from V and 0 bases from J, the gap between germline ends came to 11 bases. The CDR3 loop is CASSFSSLMNTEAFF. CDR3 coding DNA: TGTGCCAGCAGTTTTTCCAGCCTAATGAACACTGAAGCTTTCTTT.

The genes are TRBV14 and TRBJ1-5, with D uncertain. The CDR3 loop spans 13 amino acids. Trimming took off 1 base at V and 7 bases at J, with 8 bases between the two ends. Germline V gene data show CDR1 as SGHDN and CDR2 as FVKESK. The CDR3 loop reads CASSQGRQQPQHF. The DNA of the CDR3 is TGTGCCAGCAGCCAAGGGAGGCAACAGCCCCAGCATTTT.

The genes are TRBV6-6 and TRBJ2-1, with TRBD2 matching over 9 bases. Germline V gives CDR1 MNHNY, CDR2 SVGAGI (reference sequence). The CDR3 is 16 residues long. The trim removed 5 bases at V and 0 bases at J, leaving 5 bases unmatched. CDR3 residues: CASSLTSGPSYNEQFF. In DNA form, the CDR3 reads TGTGCCAGCAGTCTAACTAGCGGGCCCTCCTACAATGAGCAGTTCTTC.